The 30 T cell receptor beta chains listed next were all sequenced from one sample in a study of blood T cell repertoires in COVID-19. The assay was immunoSEQ multiplex PCR, and TCRdb's table has in-frame clones only and misses some. The table lists around 60,000 clones, 75% to 85% of them singletons. Sample: peripheral blood. The origin of the receptors is a human donor in a cohort sampled during active COVID-19.

This chain connects TRBV19 to TRBJ1-5, with 9 bases aligning to TRBD1. With 6 bases clipped from V and 10 bases from J, the junction kept 10 bases outside the gene matches. CDR1 is LNHDA and CDR2 is SQIVND in the germline V gene (reference sequence). The CDR3 runs 14 residues. The CDR3 nucleotides read TGTGCCAGTAGATCCGGGACAGGGAAACAACCCCAGCATTTT. Translated, it gives CASRSGTGKQPQHF.

The chain combines TRBV11-2 with TRBJ1-1, with 9 bases identical to TRBD1. The germline gives CDR1 SGHAT, CDR2 FQNNGV. The junction had 9 bases not matched to a gene; V was cut back by 8 bases and J by 5 bases. The CDR3 runs to 14 residues. The CDR3 DNA reads as TGTGCCAGCCACCAGACAGGGGGAGGGACTGAAGCTTTCTTT. Protein product: CASHQTGGGTEAFF.

V and J are TRBV7-6 and TRBJ2-1; 12 bases align to TRBD2. The CDR3 is 18 amino acids. V lost 5 bases to trimming and J lost 9 bases; unmatched junction nucleotides: 17. The V gene's germline CDR1 is SGHVS and CDR2 FNYEAQ. Here the CDR3 DNA reads TGTGCCAGCAGCAAGACACGGGCTAGCGGGGGGGTAGGGGTTGAGCAGTTCTTC. Its protein product is CASSKTRASGGVGVEQFF.

The V and J genes are TRBV7-2 and TRBJ1-4, with a possible D match to TRBD1 (5 bases). Germline CDR1 reads SGHTA; CDR2 reads FQGNSA. V shed 5 bases and J shed 2 bases, with 6 bases lying between them. The CDR3 runs 13 residues. The CDR3 nucleotides are TGTGCCAGCAGCCGGGGGACTAATGAAAAACTGTTTTTT. Amino acids: CASSRGTNEKLFF.

J is TRBJ1-2 and V is TRBV5-6; 7 bases are shared with TRBD1. CDR3 length equals 17 residues. V lost 2 bases, J lost 0 bases, and 10 bases stayed unmatched. The germline V gene has CDR1 SGHDT and CDR2 YYEEEE. CDR3 protein: CASSFSPGQNTNYGYTF. DNA of the CDR3: TGTGCCAGCAGCTTTTCCCCGGGACAGAACACTAACTATGGCTACACCTTC.

V gene TRBV4-2 combines with J gene TRBJ1-4, with no clear D. V lost 0 bases to trimming and J lost 8 bases, with 7 bases between them. CDR1 is LGHNA, CDR2 YNFKEQ, per germline. This CDR3 spans 13 amino acids. The CDR3 DNA sequence: TGTGCCAGCAGCCAAGATCTATCCGAAAAACTGTTTTTT. Amino acids: CASSQDLSEKLFF.

V gene TRBV5-5 combines with J gene TRBJ2-3; perhaps TRBD1 as D (6 bases). The CDR3 runs to 16 residues. The germline V gene encodes CDR1 SGHKS and CDR2 YYEKEE (reference sequence). Trimming shortened V by 3 bases and J by 3 bases, and 17 bases separated the two germline ends. The CDR3 DNA follows: TGTGCCAGCAGCTCCCAGGGGACGGTACATACAGATACGCAGTATTTT. It encodes CASSSQGTVHTDTQYF.

This clone was counted between two and nine times. This chain uses TRBV2 with TRBJ2-2; a possible D gene is TRBD1 (6 bases). The CDR3 has 12 amino acids. CDR1 is SNHLY, CDR2 FYNNEI, per germline. The germline V and J ends were trimmed by 6 bases and 6 bases, with 8 bases remaining between them. The CDR3 spells CASRQGSGELFF. The DNA of the CDR3 is TGTGCCAGCAGGCAGGGGTCCGGGGAGCTGTTTTTT.

The rearrangement uses TRBV6-5 and TRBJ2-3, with 7 bases fitting TRBD2. Germline-derived CDR1 and CDR2 are MNHEY and SVGAGI. The ends lost 6 bases at V and 6 bases at J; junction bases unmatched: 12. The CDR3 extends over 15 amino acids. The CDR3 DNA reads as TGTGCCAGCAGCGCCCATAGATCGCGGGGGGATACGCAGTATTTT. Translated: CASSAHRSRGDTQYF.

V usage is TRBV27 and J usage is TRBJ1-3; D remains unclear. V was pared by 5 bases and J by 0 bases, with 5 bases between. Germline V gene sequence: CDR1 MNHEY, CDR2 SMNVEV (reference sequence). The CDR3 has 13 residues. In nucleotides, the CDR3 is TGTGCCAGCAGTGAGCTCTCTGGAAACACCATATATTTT. Protein product: CASSELSGNTIYF.

The chain couples TRBV4-3 to TRBJ2-1, with a weak D call TRBD1 (7 bases). The CDR3 runs 16 residues. The V and J ends lost 0 bases and 4 bases respectively, with 13 bases between them. The germline gives CDR1 LGHNA, CDR2 YSLEER. CDR3 in DNA: TGCGCCAGCAGCCAAGATCCCAGGGGGGCTTACAATGAGCAGTTCTTC. Translating gives CASSQDPRGAYNEQFF.

This chain's CDR3 is CSVGRAGNEQFF. The DNA of the CDR3 is TGCAGCGTTGGCCGGGCGGGCAATGAGCAGTTCTTC. The chain employs TRBV29-1 and TRBJ2-1, with D maybe TRBD2 (5 bases). Trimming took off 4 bases at V and 6 bases at J, with 10 bases between the two ends. Looked up from germline, CDR1 is SQVTM and CDR2 is ANQGSEA. The CDR3 length is 12 residues.

In its sample, this clone was seen a few times. J is TRBJ2-5 and V is TRBV7-6; weak D call: TRBD2 (7 bases). This CDR3 has 18 amino acids. Germline lookup yields CDR1 SGHVS and CDR2 FNYEAQ. Trimming shortened V by 7 bases and J by 1 base, and 25 bases separated the two germline ends. The CDR3 spells CASTPEGGEAFPQETQYF. The CDR3, as DNA: TGTGCCAGCACCCCGGAGGGGGGGGAGGCATTTCCCCAAGAGACCCAGTACTTC.

The chain is built from TRBV11-2 and TRBJ1-3, with D unresolved. The CDR3 loop spans 13 amino acids. The germline CDR1 and CDR2 sequences are SGHAT and FQNNGV. V was clipped by 3 bases and J by 8 bases, with 11 bases between them. CDR3 amino acids: CASSLVTRDTIYF. In DNA, the CDR3 is TGTGCCAGCAGCTTGGTTACACGGGACACCATATATTTT.

This chain links TRBV7-2 with TRBJ2-4; no clear D. Trimming removed 0 bases from V and 0 bases from J, with 6 bases in between. The CDR3 is 15 residues long. The germline CDR1 and CDR2 sequences are SGHTA and FQGNSA. As DNA, the CDR3 is TGTGCCAGCAGCTTAGCGGCTCTAGCCAAAAACATTCAGTACTTC. Translation gives CASSLAALAKNIQYF.

V usage is TRBV6-2 or TRBV6-3 and J usage is TRBJ1-2; possible D gene TRBD1, 6 bases. CDR3 length: 15 residues. CDR1 is MNHEY and CDR2 is SVGEGT in the germline V gene. Trimming stripped 6 bases from V and 6 bases from J, with 20 bases between. The CDR3 DNA reads as TGTGCCAGCAGCAATCTCAGGGGTAACCGGGATGGCTACACCTTC. The encoded protein is CASSNLRGNRDGYTF.

This rearrangement joins TRBV10-3 to TRBJ2-3; TRBD1 agrees at 7 bases. The ends lost 10 bases at V and 6 bases at J; junction bases unmatched: 4. The CDR3 has 11 amino acids. Germline V lookup: CDR1 ENHRY, CDR2 SYGVKD. The CDR3 is CATTGVDTQYF. For the CDR3, the DNA is TGTGCCACCACAGGGGTTGATACGCAGTATTTT.

The rearrangement joins TRBV5-4 to TRBJ2-2; 7 bases fit TRBD1. The CDR3 is 15 residues long. Losses at the gene ends were 0 bases for V and 6 bases for J; bases not matched to a gene: 5. Germline V CDR1 and CDR2: SGHNT, YYREEE (reference sequence). The CDR3 bases are TGTGCCAGCAGCTTGGCCGGGCAGGGGGCCGGGGAGCTGTTTTTT. This translates into CASSLAGQGAGELFF.

J is TRBJ1-4 and V is TRBV3-1 (or the pseudogene TRBV3-2); 9 bases are a match to TRBD1. The junction had 6 bases not matched to a gene; V was cut back by 4 bases and J by 3 bases. In germline, CDR1 is LGHDT, CDR2 YNNKEL (reference sequence). The CDR3 loop spans 16 amino acids. This chain's CDR3 is CASSLTGGAANEKLFF. Written as DNA, the CDR3 is TGTGCCAGCAGCCTTACAGGGGGCGCGGCTAATGAAAAACTGTTTTTT.

The CDR3 is CASSGTGTGAEAFF. In nucleotides, the CDR3 is TGCGCCAGCAGCGGAACCGGGACAGGGGCTGAAGCTTTCTTT. J is TRBJ1-1 and V is TRBV5-1, with 10 bases identical to TRBD1. Germline trimming cut 4 bases from V and 6 bases from J; bases unmatched to any gene: 6. Germline loops: CDR1 SGHRS, CDR2 YFSETQ. The CDR3 contains 14 residues.

This clone has only a few counts. The V call is TRBV29-1, the J call TRBJ2-1; 8 nucleotides match TRBD1. This CDR3 has 12 amino acids. The junction had 7 bases not matched to a gene; V was cut back by 8 bases and J by 7 bases. Looked up from germline, CDR1 is SQVTM and CDR2 is ANQGSEA. The CDR3 DNA follows: TGCAGCACCGGACAGGGTCGGAATGAGCAGTTCTTC. This sequence encodes CSTGQGRNEQFF.

This chain joins TRBV28 and TRBJ1-6; 8 nucleotides line up with TRBD1. The CDR3 is 13 amino acids. V was pared by 6 bases and J by 7 bases, with 2 bases of the junction left unmatched. CDR1 and CDR2 (germline): MDHEN, SYDVKM. CDR3 sequence: CASRQGVNSPLHF. The CDR3 DNA sequence: TGTGCCAGCAGACAGGGGGTGAATTCACCCCTCCACTTT.

This chain connects TRBV20-1 to TRBJ1-2; 7 bases are a match to TRBD1. The V segment lost 5 bases and the J segment 8 bases; nucleotides outside the gene matches: 5. From germline, CDR1 is DFQATT and CDR2 SNEGSKA (reference sequence). The CDR3 covers 11 residues. CDR3 in amino acids: CSALAGGGYTF. CDR3 bases: TGCAGTGCTCTGGCAGGGGGAGGCTACACCTTC.

This chain joins TRBV5-6 and TRBJ2-7; no definite D call. The CDR3 spans 14 residues. Trimming took 1 base from V and 0 from J, leaving 8 bases between them. CDR1 and CDR2 from the germline V gene are SGHDT and YYEEEE. CDR3 protein: CASSLLRSSYEQYF. DNA of the CDR3: TGTGCCAGCAGCTTGCTTCGGAGCTCCTACGAGCAGTACTTC.

The chain has TRBV11-2 and TRBJ1-3; no firm D call. CDR1 is SGHAT, CDR2 FQNNGV, per germline. The CDR3 runs to 12 residues. V was clipped by 7 bases and J by 4 bases, with 8 bases between them. The CDR3 DNA sequence: TGTGCCAGCAACACACCCGGAAACACCATATATTTT. Translated: CASNTPGNTIYF.

The chain uses TRBV18 and TRBJ2-5; the D gene is possibly TRBD1 (6 bases). The CDR3 sequence is 14 residues long. The V and J ends lost 1 base and 4 bases respectively, with 10 bases between them. Germline V gives CDR1 KGHSH, CDR2 LQKENI. The CDR3 spells CASSPRQEGETQYF. As DNA, the CDR3 is TGTGCCAGCTCACCACGACAGGAAGGAGAGACCCAGTACTTC.

This clone appeared a single time. This chain connects TRBV7-8 to TRBJ1-5; D not certain. This CDR3 has 14 residues. Germline loops: CDR1 SGHVS, CDR2 FQNEAQ. The germline V and J ends were trimmed by 1 base and 4 bases, with 8 bases remaining between them. CDR3 loop: CASSLGRMNQPQHF. The CDR3 DNA reads as TGTGCCAGCAGCTTAGGGCGGATGAATCAGCCCCAGCATTTT. Filled out from reference TRBV7-8 and TRBJ1-5, the complete variable domain reads GAGVSQSPRYKVAKRGQDVALRCDPISGHVSLFWYQQALGQGPEFLTYFQNEAQLDKSGLPSDRFFAERPEGSVSTLKIQRTQQEDSAVYLCASSLGRMNQPQHFGDGTRLSIL.

V gene TRBV4-1 combines with J gene TRBJ2-3; 9 nucleotides match TRBD2. CDR3 length: 14 amino acids. V was pared by 8 bases and J by 5 bases, with 8 bases of the junction left unmatched. Per germline, CDR1 MGHRA and CDR2 YSYEKL. CDR3: CASGREGLIDTQYF. The CDR3 nucleotides are TGCGCCAGCGGGCGGGAGGGCCTGATAGATACGCAGTATTTT.

The V call is TRBV4-1, the J call TRBJ1-2; 8 nucleotides align to TRBD1. This CDR3 has 16 residues. CDR1 is MGHRA and CDR2 is YSYEKL in the germline V gene. J gave up 4 bases and V 3 bases, and 10 bases lay outside the gene matches. CDR3 amino acids: CASSQGGTGVLYGYTF. The DNA for the CDR3 is TGCGCCAGCAGCCAGGGGGGGACAGGAGTCCTCTATGGCTACACCTTC.

This sequence joins TRBV7-9 and TRBJ1-1; 9 bases align to TRBD1. This CDR3 contains 14 residues. With 8 bases clipped from V and 2 bases from J, the junction kept 6 bases outside the gene matches. Per the germline V gene, CDR1 is SEHNR and CDR2 is FQNEAQ (reference sequence). For the CDR3, the DNA is TGTGCCAGCGTCCTGGGACAGGGCAACACTGAAGCTTTCTTT. Residues: CASVLGQGNTEAFF.